This TCR beta chain came from a study of T-cell reconstitution after alpha-beta-depleted transplantation in children. This CDR3 has 15 amino acids. The V end was cut by 5 bases, the J end by 4 bases, with 17 bases between. The germline V gene encodes CDR1 LGHNA and CDR2 YNFKEQ. The TCRbeta library was prepared with unique molecular identifiers. TCRdb used MiXCR to reprocess the PCR reads, holding one entry per CDR3 protein. Of a few hundred thousand distinct CDR3 sequences in the sample, about a tenth are singletons; the top ten hold around 2.5%. In this sample, this clonotype turned up a few times. The receptor comes from a human donor who donated a stem cell graft to a child with acute lymphoblastic leukemia. The gene calls are TRBV4-2 and TRBJ2-5; D not resolved. The material was PBMCs from the stem cell graft donor, obtained from the stem cell graft. The CDR3 nucleotides read TGTGCCAGCAGCTTACCCGGACCAACGGGAGAGACCCAGTACTTC. Translated: CASSLPGPTGETQYF.